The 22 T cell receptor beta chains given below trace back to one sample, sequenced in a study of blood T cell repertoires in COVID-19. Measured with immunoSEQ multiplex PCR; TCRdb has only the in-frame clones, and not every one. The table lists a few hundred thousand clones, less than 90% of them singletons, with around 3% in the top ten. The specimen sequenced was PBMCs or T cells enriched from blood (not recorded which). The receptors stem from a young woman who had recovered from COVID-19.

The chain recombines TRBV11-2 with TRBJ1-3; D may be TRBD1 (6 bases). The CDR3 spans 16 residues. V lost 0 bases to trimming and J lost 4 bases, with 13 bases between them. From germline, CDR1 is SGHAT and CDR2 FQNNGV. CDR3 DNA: TGTGCCAGCAGCTTAGATTCGAGCAGGGGAGGAAACACCATATATTTT. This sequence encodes CASSLDSSRGGNTIYF. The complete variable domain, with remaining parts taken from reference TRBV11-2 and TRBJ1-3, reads EAGVAQSPRYKIIEKRQSVAFWCNPISGHATLYWYQQILGQGPKLLIQFQNNGVVDDSQLPKDRFSAERLKGVDSTLKIQPAKLEDSAVYLCASSLDSSRGGNTIYFGEGSWLTVV.

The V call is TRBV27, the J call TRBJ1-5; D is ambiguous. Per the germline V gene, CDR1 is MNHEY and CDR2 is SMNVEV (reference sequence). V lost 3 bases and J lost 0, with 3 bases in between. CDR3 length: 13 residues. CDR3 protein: CASSFSSNQPQHF. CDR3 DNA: TGTGCCAGCAGTTTCTCTAGCAATCAGCCCCAGCATTTT.

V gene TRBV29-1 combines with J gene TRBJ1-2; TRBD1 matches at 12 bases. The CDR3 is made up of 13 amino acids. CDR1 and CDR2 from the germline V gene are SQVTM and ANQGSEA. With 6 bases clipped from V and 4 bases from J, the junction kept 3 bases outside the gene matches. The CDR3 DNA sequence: TGCAGCGTGGGGACAGGGGGCTCCTATGGCTACACCTTC. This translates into CSVGTGGSYGYTF.

The CDR3 region is CASSAEGGYGELFF. The CDR3, as DNA: TGTGCCAGCAGTGCCGAGGGAGGGTACGGGGAGCTGTTTTTT. The gene calls are TRBV2 and TRBJ2-2; 7 bases are shared with TRBD2. The CDR3 has 14 amino acids. With 4 bases clipped from V and 7 bases from J, the junction kept 6 bases outside the gene matches. The V gene's germline CDR1 is SNHLY and CDR2 FYNNEI.

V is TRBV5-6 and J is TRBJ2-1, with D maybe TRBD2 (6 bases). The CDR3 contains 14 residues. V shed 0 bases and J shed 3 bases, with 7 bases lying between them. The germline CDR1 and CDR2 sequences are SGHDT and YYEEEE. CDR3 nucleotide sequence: TGTGCCAGCAGCTTGGAGGGACTCTACAATGAGCAGTTCTTC. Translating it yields CASSLEGLYNEQFF.

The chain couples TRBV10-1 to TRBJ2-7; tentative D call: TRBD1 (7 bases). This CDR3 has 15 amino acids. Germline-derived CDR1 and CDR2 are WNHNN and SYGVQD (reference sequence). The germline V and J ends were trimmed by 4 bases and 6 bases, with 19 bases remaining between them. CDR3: CASSGWRGRYGEQYF. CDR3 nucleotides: TGCGCCAGCAGTGGATGGAGGGGGCGATACGGCGAGCAGTACTTC.

For the CDR3, the DNA is TGTGCCATCAGCGGTCAACTCACGACTGGAAACACCATATATTTT. Amino acid sequence: CAISGQLTTGNTIYF. This chain links TRBV10-3 with TRBJ1-3, with unresolved D. CDR3 length: 15 amino acids. Germline V CDR1 and CDR2: ENHRY, SYGVKD. Trimming removed 6 bases at V and 2 bases at J, with 14 bases between.

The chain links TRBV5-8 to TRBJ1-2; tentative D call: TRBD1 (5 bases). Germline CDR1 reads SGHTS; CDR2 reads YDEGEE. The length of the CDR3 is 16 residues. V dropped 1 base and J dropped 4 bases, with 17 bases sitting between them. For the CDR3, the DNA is TGTGCCAGCAGCTTGTCAGGAACTGGGGCCGGCTATGGCTACACCTTC. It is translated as CASSLSGTGAGYGYTF.

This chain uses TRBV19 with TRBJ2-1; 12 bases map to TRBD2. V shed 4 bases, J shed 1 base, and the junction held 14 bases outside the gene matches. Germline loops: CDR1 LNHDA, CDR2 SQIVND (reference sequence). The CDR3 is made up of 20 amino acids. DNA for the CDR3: TGTGCCAGTAGTACCAACCAACTAGCGGGAGGCCTCGGTTCCTACAATGAGCAGTTCTTC. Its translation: CASSTNQLAGGLGSYNEQFF. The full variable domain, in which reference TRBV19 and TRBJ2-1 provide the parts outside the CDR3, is DGGITQSPKYLFRKEGQNVTLSCEQNLNHDAMYWYRQDPGQGLRLIYYSQIVNDFQKGDIAEGYSVSREKKESFPLTVTSAQKNPTAFYLCASSTNQLAGGLGSYNEQFFGPGTRLTVL.

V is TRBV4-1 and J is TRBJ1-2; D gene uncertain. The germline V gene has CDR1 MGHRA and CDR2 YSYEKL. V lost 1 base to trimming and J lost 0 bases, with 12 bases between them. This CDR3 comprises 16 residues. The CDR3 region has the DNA TGCGCCAGCAGCCAAGTCGGCACGGGGTCTAACTATGGCTACACCTTC. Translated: CASSQVGTGSNYGYTF.

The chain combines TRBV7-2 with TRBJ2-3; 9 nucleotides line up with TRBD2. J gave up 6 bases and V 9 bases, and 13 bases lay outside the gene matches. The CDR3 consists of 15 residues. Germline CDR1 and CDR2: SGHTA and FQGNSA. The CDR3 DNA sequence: TGTGCCAGTTCCCGGACTAGCGCGGGAGCCGATACGCAGTATTTT. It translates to CASSRTSAGADTQYF.

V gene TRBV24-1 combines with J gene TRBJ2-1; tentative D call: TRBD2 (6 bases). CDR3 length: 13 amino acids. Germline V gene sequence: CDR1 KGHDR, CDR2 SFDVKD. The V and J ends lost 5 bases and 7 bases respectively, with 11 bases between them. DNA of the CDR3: TGTGCCACCAGTGGAGCGGGCTTGAATGAGCAGTTCTTC. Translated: CATSGAGLNEQFF.

This CDR3 is CAWAGTNNQPQHF. CDR3 bases: TGTGCCTGGGCCGGGACAAACAATCAGCCCCAGCATTTT. This chain joins TRBV30 and TRBJ1-5, with a tentative D call TRBD1 (6 bases). V gave up 5 bases and J gave up 3 bases, with 11 bases separating them. The CDR3 spans 13 residues. Germline CDR1 is GTSNPN and CDR2 is SVGIG (reference sequence).

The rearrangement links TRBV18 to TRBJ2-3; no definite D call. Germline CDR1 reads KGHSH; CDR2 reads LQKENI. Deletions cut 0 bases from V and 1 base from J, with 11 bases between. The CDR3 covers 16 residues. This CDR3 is CASSPPAGFRTDTQYF. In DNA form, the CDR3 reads TGTGCCAGCTCACCACCGGCAGGCTTCCGCACAGATACGCAGTATTTT.

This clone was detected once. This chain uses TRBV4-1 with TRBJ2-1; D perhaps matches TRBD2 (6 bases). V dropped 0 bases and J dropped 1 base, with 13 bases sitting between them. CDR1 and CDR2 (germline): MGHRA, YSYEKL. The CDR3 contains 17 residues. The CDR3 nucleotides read TGCGCCAGCAGCCAAGACCCCCCGGGGAGGTCCTACAATGAGCAGTTCTTC. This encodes CASSQDPPGRSYNEQFF.

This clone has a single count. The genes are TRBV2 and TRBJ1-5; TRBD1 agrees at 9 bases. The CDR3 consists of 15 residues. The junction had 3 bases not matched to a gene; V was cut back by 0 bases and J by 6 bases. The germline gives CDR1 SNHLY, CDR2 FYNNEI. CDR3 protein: CASSEAGQGSQPQHF. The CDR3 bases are TGTGCCAGCAGTGAAGCGGGACAGGGATCTCAGCCCCAGCATTTT.

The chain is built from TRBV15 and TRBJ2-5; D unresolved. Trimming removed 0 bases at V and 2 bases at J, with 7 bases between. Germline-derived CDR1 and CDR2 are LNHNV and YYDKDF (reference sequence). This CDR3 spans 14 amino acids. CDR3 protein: CATSRDSTQETQYF. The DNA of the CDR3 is TGTGCCACCAGCAGAGATTCTACTCAAGAGACCCAGTACTTC.

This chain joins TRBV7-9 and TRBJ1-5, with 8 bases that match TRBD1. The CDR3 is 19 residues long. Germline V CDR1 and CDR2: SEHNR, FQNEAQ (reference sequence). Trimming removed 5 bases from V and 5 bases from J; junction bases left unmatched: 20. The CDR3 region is CASSPHPITGGLGDQPQHF. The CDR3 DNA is TGTGCCAGCAGCCCCCACCCCATAACAGGGGGACTTGGGGATCAGCCCCAGCATTTT. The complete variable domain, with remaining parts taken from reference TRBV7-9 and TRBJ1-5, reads DTGVSQNPRHKITKRGQNVTFRCDPISEHNRLYWYRQTLGQGPEFLTYFQNEAQLEKSRLLSDRFSAERPKGSFSTLEIQRTEQGDSAMYLCASSPHPITGGLGDQPQHFGDGTRLSIL.

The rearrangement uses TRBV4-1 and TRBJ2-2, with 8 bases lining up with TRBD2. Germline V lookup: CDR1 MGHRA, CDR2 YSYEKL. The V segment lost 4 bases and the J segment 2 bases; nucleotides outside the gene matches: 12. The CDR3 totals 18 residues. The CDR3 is CASSLSEGGGFNTGELFF. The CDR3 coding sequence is TGCGCCAGCAGCCTTTCGGAGGGCGGGGGGTTTAACACCGGGGAGCTGTTTTTT.

CDR3 amino acids: CASSQERGRGHSGNTIYF. CDR3 bases: TGTGCCAGCAGCCAAGAGAGGGGCAGGGGCCACTCTGGAAACACCATATATTTT. The genes are TRBV4-2 and TRBJ1-3; tentative D call: TRBD1 (6 bases). This CDR3 has 18 residues. In germline, CDR1 is LGHNA, CDR2 YNFKEQ. V shed 0 bases and J shed 0 bases, with 15 bases lying between them.

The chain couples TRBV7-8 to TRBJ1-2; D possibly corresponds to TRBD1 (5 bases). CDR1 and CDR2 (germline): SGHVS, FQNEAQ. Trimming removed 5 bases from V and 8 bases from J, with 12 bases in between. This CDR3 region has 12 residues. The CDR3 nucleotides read TGTGCCAGCAGCCTCGGGGGTACCGGCTACACCTTC. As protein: CASSLGGTGYTF.

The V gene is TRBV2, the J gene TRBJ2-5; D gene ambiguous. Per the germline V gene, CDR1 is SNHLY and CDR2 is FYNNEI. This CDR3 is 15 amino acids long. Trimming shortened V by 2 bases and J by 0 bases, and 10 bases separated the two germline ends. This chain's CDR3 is CASSETLLYQETQYF. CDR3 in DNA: TGTGCCAGCAGTGAAACACTACTGTACCAAGAGACCCAGTACTTC. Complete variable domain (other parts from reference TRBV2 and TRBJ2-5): EPEVTQTPSHQVTQMGQEVILRCVPISNHLYFYWYRQILGQKVEFLVSFYNNEISEKSEIFDDQFSVERPDGSNFTLKIRSTKLEDSAMYFCASSETLLYQETQYFGPGTRLLVL.